This T cell receptor (beta chain) appears in the sequencing data of a study of beta chain features in type 1 diabetes. Study-wide background: Patients were similar to healthy donors in age and gender (as well as in cell yields).

In its sample, this clone was seen a few times. The investigators reverse transcribed all of the isolated RNA, so they sequenced expressed TCRB transcripts. Measured with immunoSEQ multiplex PCR; TCRdb has only the in-frame clones, and not every one. This repertoire shows some 300,000 clones, roughly 8% found once; its top ten account for roughly 1%. The material sequenced was central memory CD4+ T cells from blood. This TCR was sampled from a woman under 30 in good health.

As DNA, the CDR3 is TGTGCCAGTAGTATGGCCGGGACTAGCGGGAGCTATGAGCAGTTCTTC. Its translation: CASSMAGTSGSYEQFF. The rearrangement joins TRBV19 to TRBJ2-1, with 14 positions matching TRBD2. The J segment lost 8 bases and the V segment lost 3 bases, leaving 6 bases of the junction unmatched. The CDR3 runs to 16 residues. Looked up from germline, CDR1 is LNHDA and CDR2 is SQIVND (reference sequence).